The entry below describes one TCR beta chain. This entry comes from a study of blood T cell repertoires in COVID-19. Study information: The samples span acute and convalescent COVID-19 from the United States, Italy and Spain. PBMCs, B-cell-depleted T cells, or T cells provided the cDNA or gDNA that made up the material.

Per the original methods: Estimates of nucleated cell counts were drawn from the amplification of reference gene primers. The protocol was immunoSEQ multiplex PCR, while the TCRdb copy is restricted to in-frame clones and leaves out a portion. That table gives V, J and clone size, and the DNA gave D and trimming. The sample has around 65,000 clones, almost 80% seen once. The CDR3 runs to 16 residues. The V and J ends lost 4 bases and 7 bases, in that order; junction bases with no gene match: 13. Germline CDR1 SGHRS, CDR2 YFSETQ. This sequence was found in a man aged 60 to 69 with acute or convalescent COVID-19. Sequencing used peripheral blood. This chain connects TRBV5-1 to TRBJ2-1, with 8 bases fitting TRBD2. CDR3 loop: CASSPSTRGAGNEQFF. DNA for the CDR3: TGCGCCAGCAGCCCCTCGACGCGGGGGGCTGGAAATGAGCAGTTCTTC.